This entry lists 14 T cell receptor beta chains sequenced from one sample in a study of cytomegalovirus exposure and HLA in healthy donors. The PCR made use of 60 Vbeta and 13 Jbeta primers. The repertoire was sequenced with immunoSEQ multiplex PCR; TCRdb's copy has only in-frame clones and lacks some. The sample carries 55,000 to 85,000 clones, about 60% recorded once. Sample: PBMCs. These receptors were collected from a woman between 50 and 59 years old in good health and CMV-seronegative.

The V and J genes are TRBV29-1 and TRBJ2-7, with D tentatively TRBD2 (6 bases). The germline V gene has CDR1 SQVTM and CDR2 ANQGSEA. The CDR3 consists of 13 residues. V dropped 4 bases and J dropped 2 bases, with 12 bases sitting between them. CDR3 protein: CSVVAGFAYEQYF. The CDR3, as DNA: TGCAGCGTTGTCGCGGGGTTCGCCTACGAGCAGTACTTC.

In its sample, this clone was seen once. The CDR3 loop reads CASSLRQVTYEQYF. The CDR3, as DNA: TGTGCCAGCAGCTTAAGGCAGGTCACCTACGAGCAGTACTTC. The chain recombines TRBV5-6 with TRBJ2-7; no clear D. Trimming took off 2 bases at V and 2 bases at J, with 11 bases between the two ends. Germline assignment: CDR1 SGHDT and CDR2 YYEEEE. The CDR3 length is 14 residues.

V gene TRBV7-9 combines with J gene TRBJ2-3; 7 bases map to TRBD2. Germline CDR1 and CDR2: SEHNR and FQNEAQ (reference sequence). With V trimmed by 5 bases and J by 0 bases, 8 bases remained unmatched. The CDR3 is 16 residues long. The CDR3 DNA follows: TGTGCCAGCAGCCCATGGGGGGGTGGAAGCACAGATACGCAGTATTTT. It is translated as CASSPWGGGSTDTQYF.

The chain carries TRBV2 and TRBJ1-1; possibly TRBD1 for D (6 bases). Between the trimmed V and J ends, which lost 8 bases and 3 bases, there was a span of 16 bases. This CDR3 contains 14 residues. Germline V gives CDR1 SNHLY, CDR2 FYNNEI. CDR3 loop: CASSPLKGDTEAFF. The CDR3 DNA reads as TGTGCCAGCTCCCCCCTTAAGGGGGACACTGAAGCTTTCTTT.

The J gene is TRBJ2-5, the V gene TRBV5-6; 8 nucleotides match TRBD1. The J call is in doubt because the DNA end fits TRBJ2-7 better. Per germline, CDR1 SGHDT and CDR2 YYEEEE. The CDR3 runs to 13 residues. CDR3 DNA sequence: TGTGCCAGCAGCCCGGACAGGGCGGGCGAGCAGTACTTC. Amino acids: CASSPDRAGEQYF.

The gene calls are TRBV19 and TRBJ1-5; 7 nucleotides agree with TRBD1. Germline V gene lookup returns CDR1 LNHDA and CDR2 SQIVND (reference sequence). The length of the CDR3 is 16 residues. J was trimmed by 6 bases and V by 7 bases; bases with no gene match: 15. The CDR3 here is CASNLLAGGVGQPQHF. CDR3 nucleotides: TGTGCCAGTAACCTGTTAGCAGGGGGTGTCGGTCAGCCCCAGCATTTT.

This clone was counted a single time. The V and J genes are TRBV5-1 and TRBJ2-7; TRBD2 is a possible D gene (6 bases). The CDR3 spans 14 residues. Trimming removed 1 base at V and 5 bases at J, with 13 bases between. From germline, CDR1 is SGHRS and CDR2 YFSETQ. The CDR3 DNA follows: TGCGCCAGCAGCTTGAATGGTCGGGGGAACGAGCAGTACTTC. Protein product: CASSLNGRGNEQYF. Full variable domain (outside the CDR3, taken from reference TRBV5-1 and TRBJ2-7): KAGVTQTPRYLIKTRGQQVTLSCSPISGHRSVSWYQQTPGQGLQFLFEYFSETQRNKGNFPGRFSGRQFSNSRSEMNVSTLELGDSALYLCASSLNGRGNEQYFGPGTRLTVT.

The genes are TRBV5-6 and TRBJ1-5; TRBD1 matches at 10 bases. The CDR3 loop spans 15 amino acids. Looked up from germline, CDR1 is SGHDT and CDR2 is YYEEEE. V lost 4 bases, J lost 6 bases, and 7 bases stayed unmatched. CDR3 loop: CASSAWTGGGQPQHF. The CDR3 DNA reads TGTGCCAGCAGCGCCTGGACAGGGGGAGGTCAGCCCCAGCATTTT.

The rearrangement uses TRBV2 and TRBJ1-2, with D hard to call. Germline CDR1 SNHLY, CDR2 FYNNEI. Trimming removed 6 bases from V and 7 bases from J, with 18 bases in between. The CDR3 totals 14 residues. In nucleotides, the CDR3 is TGTGCCAGCAGCCTCCCCGGCGGGGTGGGTGGCTACACCTTC. Translation: CASSLPGGVGGYTF.

The chain couples TRBV29-1 to TRBJ1-3, with 9 bases fitting TRBD1. With V trimmed by 1 base and J by 6 bases, 4 bases remained unmatched. This CDR3 contains 14 residues. Germline V gene sequence: CDR1 SQVTM, CDR2 ANQGSEA. The CDR3 spells CSVEGGQGANTIYF. In DNA, the CDR3 is TGCAGCGTTGAAGGGGGACAGGGAGCAAACACCATATATTTT.

V and J are TRBV30 and TRBJ1-4; 9 bases are a match to TRBD1. The germline CDR1 and CDR2 sequences are GTSNPN and SVGIG (reference sequence). After removal of 1 base from V and 6 bases from J, the junction contained 3 bases not matched to a gene. This CDR3 has 14 amino acids. CDR3 protein: CAWSDRDRDEKLFF. In DNA form, the CDR3 reads TGTGCCTGGAGTGACCGGGACAGGGATGAAAAACTGTTTTTT.

The rearrangement links TRBV2 to TRBJ2-7, with D hard to call. Germline CDR1 SNHLY, CDR2 FYNNEI. The CDR3 runs to 13 residues. Trimming shortened V by 2 bases and J by 3 bases, and 8 bases separated the two germline ends. The CDR3 is CASSEQAIYEQYF. The CDR3 bases are TGTGCCAGCAGTGAACAGGCGATCTACGAGCAGTACTTC.

V is TRBV6-5 and J is TRBJ2-2, with D possibly being TRBD1 (6 bases). The ends were cut back, 8 bases at V and 6 bases at J, with 10 bases in the middle. The CDR3 spans 12 residues. Germline-derived CDR1 and CDR2 are MNHEY and SVGAGI. CDR3 coding DNA: TGTGCCAGCCACAGGGTGCCCGGGGAGCTGTTTTTT. Protein: CASHRVPGELFF.

The gene calls are TRBV5-8 and TRBJ2-1, with 7 bases aligning to TRBD2. Germline V gene sequence: CDR1 SGHTS, CDR2 YDEGEE. Losses at the gene ends were 0 bases for V and 0 bases for J; bases not matched to a gene: 6. CDR3 length equals 17 residues. CDR3 protein: CASSLAAAGSSYNEQFF. As DNA, the CDR3 is TGTGCCAGCAGCTTGGCTGCAGCGGGAAGCTCCTACAATGAGCAGTTCTTC.